This T cell receptor (beta chain) is from a study of blood T cell repertoires in COVID-19. Study information: Sites across the United States, Italy and Spain contributed samples from acute and convalescent COVID-19.

This CDR3 has 14 residues. The V end was cut by 5 bases, the J end by 7 bases, with 14 bases between. The germline V gene encodes CDR1 MDHEN and CDR2 SYDVKM. Sequencing used immunoSEQ multiplex PCR; TCRdb keeps in-frame clones, though not all of them. Here the sample spans about 440,000 clones, roughly 91% being singletons. The sequenced sample consisted of peripheral blood. The chain recombines TRBV28 with TRBJ1-4; TRBD1 might be the D (6 bases). The clonotype comes from a woman in her thirties with acute or convalescent COVID-19. Here the CDR3 DNA reads TGTGCCAGCAGTAAATTGCAGGGGAGTGAAAAACTGTTTTTT. This gives the protein CASSKLQGSEKLFF.